The 26 T cell receptor beta chains listed next were all sequenced from one sample in a study of blood T cells in healthy people across ages. The authors ran a second PCR of about 6 to 11 cycles using a sample-barcoded 5' primer and a J-beta primer mix. TCRdb reprocessed the 5' RACE reads via MiXCR and lists one record per CDR3 protein. The sample shows some 780,000 distinct CDR3 sequences, around three fifths of them seen only once. Sample: blood. The receptor set was obtained from a man aged 35 to 55 in good health.

This clonotype appeared a few times. The chain has TRBV20-1 and TRBJ2-5; D possibly corresponds to TRBD1 (6 bases). This CDR3 spans 13 amino acids. Trimming pared 0 bases from V and 3 bases from J, leaving 8 bases between. CDR1 is DFQATT, CDR2 SNEGSKA, per germline (reference sequence). CDR3 coding DNA: TGCAGTGCTAGAGAAACAGGGAAAGAGACCCAGTACTTC. Encoded protein: CSARETGKETQYF.

This clonotype was counted a few times. The chain links TRBV10-3 to TRBJ2-5, with 7 bases matching TRBD2. Unmatched junction bases numbered 4, after V lost 2 bases and J lost 1 base. Looked up from germline, CDR1 is ENHRY and CDR2 is SYGVKD. This CDR3 comprises 15 residues. As DNA, the CDR3 is TGTGCCATCAGTGAGATTGGGAGGGGCCAAGAGACCCAGTACTTC. Amino acid sequence: CAISEIGRGQETQYF.

This chain connects TRBV20-1 to TRBJ2-5, with TRBD2 as a possible D gene (6 bases). The DNA end favors TRBJ2-7, so the J call may be wrong. The CDR3 extends over 11 amino acids. Germline CDR1 and CDR2: DFQATT and SNEGSKA (reference sequence). The CDR3 nucleotides are TGCAGTGCCGAGGAGGGAAACGAGCAGTACTTC. As protein: CSAEEGNEQYF.

The CDR3 nucleotides are TGTGCCAGCAGTTTAGAGGGGCAGGGTCTTTGGGAGGCCCAGTACTTC. Its translation is CASSLEGQGLWEAQYF. The chain is built from TRBV28 and TRBJ2-5, with D possibly being TRBD2 (6 bases). The CDR3 is 16 amino acids. Between the trimmed V and J ends, which lost 2 bases and 9 bases, there was a span of 22 bases. Per the germline V gene, CDR1 is MDHEN and CDR2 is SYDVKM.

J is TRBJ2-1 and V is TRBV29-1; unclear D gene. The ends were cut back, 4 bases at V and 3 bases at J, with 7 bases in the middle. Per germline, CDR1 SQVTM and CDR2 ANQGSEA. CDR3 size: 12 residues. CDR3 nucleotides: TGCAGCGTTGTAGCCAGCTACAATGAGCAGTTCTTC. It encodes CSVVASYNEQFF.

The V call is TRBV5-1, the J call TRBJ2-3; no definite D call. This CDR3 has 11 residues. Germline V gene lookup returns CDR1 SGHRS and CDR2 YFSETQ. The V end lost 4 bases, the J end lost 5 bases, and 5 bases lay between the germline ends. The CDR3 region is CASSDLDTQYF. In DNA form, the CDR3 reads TGCGCCAGCAGCGATCTAGATACGCAGTATTTT.

The chain is built from TRBV24-1 and TRBJ1-2; TRBD1 aligns across 7 bases. Per germline, CDR1 KGHDR and CDR2 SFDVKD. The CDR3 has 16 amino acids. V trimming: 9 bases; J trimming: 6 bases; junction bases outside the gene matches: 18. CDR3 bases: TGTGCCACCCCGGGAGGAGGACAGGCCTTATGGGATGGCTACACCTTC. Translating it yields CATPGGGQALWDGYTF.

The chain is built from TRBV28 and TRBJ2-7, with D maybe TRBD2 (5 bases). This CDR3 has 14 amino acids. V was trimmed by 3 bases and J by 5 bases, leaving 14 bases between them. Germline V gives CDR1 MDHEN, CDR2 SYDVKM. The CDR3 DNA reads TGTGCCAGCAGTTTCTTCCCGGGGTCCCACGAGCAGTACTTC. Protein product: CASSFFPGSHEQYF.

This clonotype was detected a few times. The chain is built from TRBV6-5 and TRBJ1-1; 8 nucleotides agree with TRBD1. V gave up 5 bases and J gave up 5 bases; unmatched junction bases: 7. Germline V gene data show CDR1 as MNHEY and CDR2 as SVGAGI. The CDR3 is 14 residues long. CDR3 bases: TGTGCCAGCAGTCTCGACAGGGGTGGGACTGAAGCTTTCTTT. Translation gives CASSLDRGGTEAFF.

The chain joins TRBV7-3 to TRBJ2-5, with 10 bases matching TRBD2. The J call may be in error: the DNA end matches TRBJ2-1 better. The germline V gene has CDR1 SGHTA and CDR2 FQGTGA. The CDR3 spans 15 residues. The CDR3 DNA follows: TGTGCCAGCAGTCCTAGCGGGAGTAGGTACAATGAGCAGTTCTTC. As protein: CASSPSGSRYNEQFF.

The chain has TRBV12-3 or TRBV12-4 and TRBJ1-2, with 7 nucleotides matching TRBD1. This CDR3 has 13 residues. V lost 5 bases, J lost 5 bases, and 5 bases stayed unmatched. CDR3 DNA sequence: TGTGCCAGCAGTCAGACAGGGTGGTATGGCTACACCTTC. It translates to CASSQTGWYGYTF.

This chain joins TRBV2 and TRBJ2-6; no firm D call. The CDR3 has 17 amino acids. Trimming took off 4 bases at V and 0 bases at J, with 13 bases between the two ends. Per germline, CDR1 SNHLY and CDR2 FYNNEI. CDR3 sequence reads: CASSVEPRGSGANVLTF. The CDR3 DNA is TGTGCCAGCAGTGTAGAACCACGCGGCTCTGGGGCCAACGTCCTGACTTTC.

V and J are TRBV5-1 and TRBJ2-1, with D unclear. With 0 bases removed from V and 6 bases from J, the gap between germline ends came to 16 bases. The CDR3 loop spans 16 amino acids. Germline V gene sequence: CDR1 SGHRS, CDR2 YFSETQ. CDR3 sequence reads: CASSLVGDRHFNEQFF. The CDR3 DNA sequence: TGCGCCAGCAGCTTGGTTGGGGATCGGCACTTCAATGAGCAGTTCTTC. The whole variable domain, remainder taken from reference TRBV5-1 and TRBJ2-1, is KAGVTQTPRYLIKTRGQQVTLSCSPISGHRSVSWYQQTPGQGLQFLFEYFSETQRNKGNFPGRFSGRQFSNSRSEMNVSTLELGDSALYLCASSLVGDRHFNEQFFGPGTRLTVL.

The chain uses TRBV5-1 and TRBJ2-5; 12 positions match TRBD2. CDR3 size: 16 residues. Germline V gene data show CDR1 as SGHRS and CDR2 as YFSETQ. V was pared by 0 bases and J by 3 bases, with 3 bases of the junction left unmatched. The CDR3 sequence: CASSLASGRGEETQYF. The CDR3 coding sequence is TGCGCCAGCAGCTTGGCTAGCGGGAGGGGAGAAGAGACCCAGTACTTC.

This clonotype was counted between two and nine times. The V gene is TRBV7-2, the J gene TRBJ2-1; TRBD2 is a possible D gene (5 bases). Trimming shortened V by 2 bases and J by 4 bases, and 15 bases separated the two germline ends. This CDR3 comprises 16 residues. Germline CDR1 and CDR2: SGHTA and FQGNSA. CDR3 in DNA: TGTGCCAGCAGCTTATGGCAGGCCGGGGATTACAATGAGCAGTTCTTC. Its protein product is CASSLWQAGDYNEQFF.

The V call is TRBV2, the J call TRBJ2-5; D is tentatively TRBD1 or TRBD2 (6 bases each). This CDR3 is built from 10 residues. Germline-derived CDR1 and CDR2 are SNHLY and FYNNEI. V lost 8 bases to trimming and J lost 11 bases, with 12 bases between them. The CDR3 DNA reads TGTGCCAGCCTGGGGGCGGGGCAGTACTTC. It encodes CASLGAGQYF.

The rearrangement links TRBV18 to TRBJ2-4, with D tentatively TRBD2 (6 bases). From germline, CDR1 is KGHSH and CDR2 LQKENI. The V end lost 7 bases, the J end lost 8 bases, and 15 bases lay between the germline ends. This CDR3 comprises 13 residues. CDR3 loop: CASLRDSGDIQYF. As DNA, the CDR3 is TGTGCCAGCTTGCGGGACTCTGGGGACATTCAGTACTTC.

This clonotype was picked up a small number of times. DNA for the CDR3: TGTGCCAGCAGCTTACTCAGCGACAGGGGGCATGGCTACACCTTC. It is translated as CASSLLSDRGHGYTF. The rearrangement joins TRBV7-2 to TRBJ1-2, with 10 bases that match TRBD1. The CDR3 loop spans 15 amino acids. J was trimmed by 6 bases and V by 2 bases; bases with no gene match: 6. Looked up from germline, CDR1 is SGHTA and CDR2 is FQGNSA. The full variable domain, with the rest looked up from reference TRBV7-2 and TRBJ1-2, is GAGVSQSPSNKVTEKGKDVELRCDPISGHTALYWYRQSLGQGLEFLIYFQGNSAPDKSGLPSDRFSAERTGGSVSTLTIQRTQQEDSAVYLCASSLLSDRGHGYTFGSGTRLTVV.

This clonotype was picked up a small number of times. The chain joins TRBV5-1 to TRBJ1-2, with TRBD1 matching 7 bases. The germline CDR1 and CDR2 sequences are SGHRS and YFSETQ. V gave up 2 bases and J gave up 7 bases; unmatched junction bases: 11. The CDR3 runs to 15 residues. CDR3 in amino acids: CASSLQGFIEVGYTF. DNA for the CDR3: TGCGCCAGCAGCTTACAGGGGTTTATCGAGGTTGGCTACACCTTC. Supplemented by reference TRBV5-1 and TRBJ1-2, the full variable domain reads KAGVTQTPRYLIKTRGQQVTLSCSPISGHRSVSWYQQTPGQGLQFLFEYFSETQRNKGNFPGRFSGRQFSNSRSEMNVSTLELGDSALYLCASSLQGFIEVGYTFGSGTRLTVV.

The chain recombines TRBV5-4 with TRBJ2-1, with D possibly matching TRBD1 (6 bases). This CDR3 has 15 residues. Germline CDR1 is SGHNT and CDR2 is YYREEE (reference sequence). With 0 bases removed from V and 2 bases from J, the gap between germline ends came to 9 bases. Written as DNA, the CDR3 is TGTGCCAGCAGCTTGGATGGACAGACCTACAATGAGCAGTTCTTC. Residues: CASSLDGQTYNEQFF.

The J gene is TRBJ2-3, the V gene TRBV7-3, with 12 bases that match TRBD2. This CDR3 is 16 amino acids long. Germline V CDR1 and CDR2: SGHTA, FQGTGA. J gave up 6 bases and V 3 bases, and 7 bases lay outside the gene matches. The CDR3 DNA reads as TGTGCCAGCAGCTTCCTCCTAGCGGGGGGGCCCGATACGCAGTATTTT. Amino acids: CASSFLLAGGPDTQYF.

The V call is TRBV25-1, the J call TRBJ2-3; D is unclear. CDR1 and CDR2 from the germline V gene are MGHDK and SYGVNS. The length of the CDR3 is 14 residues. Trimming stripped 5 bases from V and 4 bases from J, with 13 bases between. CDR3 protein: CASSQLVGSDTQYF. CDR3 nucleotides: TGTGCCAGCAGTCAACTTGTTGGATCAGATACGCAGTATTTT.

The gene calls are TRBV27 and TRBJ1-4; the D gene is possibly TRBD1 (5 bases). This CDR3 spans 13 amino acids. Germline CDR1 is MNHEY and CDR2 is SMNVEV (reference sequence). V lost 4 bases and J 7 bases, leaving 10 bases between the germline ends. The CDR3 nucleotides read TGTGCCAGCAGTTCGGGGACTCGTGAAAAACTGTTTTTT. Translation: CASSSGTREKLFF.

This clonotype was found many times. The rearrangement joins TRBV20-1 to TRBJ2-7, with D tentatively TRBD1 (5 bases). This CDR3 contains 14 residues. Trimming cost V 5 bases and J 6 bases, with 20 bases left between them. Germline CDR1 reads DFQATT; CDR2 reads SNEGSKA (reference sequence). The CDR3 nucleotides are TGCAGTGCTGGTCCGGTGCAGGGTTACTCCGAGCAGTACTTC. Its protein is CSAGPVQGYSEQYF.

The rearrangement links TRBV12-3 or TRBV12-4 to TRBJ2-4; D could derive from TRBD1 or TRBD2 (5 bases each). Trimming took off 5 bases at V and 8 bases at J, with 16 bases between the two ends. The CDR3 contains 14 residues. In nucleotides, the CDR3 is TGTGCCAGCAGTCAAGAATGGGGGTCGGACATTCAGTACTTC. The encoded protein is CASSQEWGSDIQYF.

This clonotype appeared once. The CDR3 is CATSDPTTSGGPQETQYF. The CDR3 coding sequence is TGTGCCACCAGTGACCCAACCACTAGCGGGGGACCCCAAGAGACCCAGTACTTC. V gene TRBV24-1 combines with J gene TRBJ2-5; 11 nucleotides match TRBD2. The CDR3 has 18 residues. Germline V gives CDR1 KGHDR, CDR2 SFDVKD. Trimming at V came to 4 bases and at J to 1 base, leaving 10 bases not matched to a gene.